This T cell receptor (beta chain) was documented in a study (dated by TCRdb to 2016 to 2018). About this clonotype: The clone's antigen remains unknown. The input lacks base qualities; no much larger clone sits a single base away.

Taken from cysteine to phenylalanine, the CDR3 has 15 residues. Solely the CDR3 DNA is kept, with 45 bases framed from the first base. For CDR1 and CDR2, the germline V gene (reference sequence) lists MNHEY and SMNVEV. V is shortened by 2 bases, J by 5 bases, and the region joining them spans 12 bases. Library prep was done by RT-PCR. Reads for this sample came from an Illumina MiSeq. TCRdb ran its own pipeline on the public reads, namely fastp trimming at Q25 and MiXCR clone calling, and kept in-frame beta chains. Rows are combined by CDR3 protein, so each entry shows the most common genes and DNA. The sample table contains about 700,000 distinct CDR3 sequences; only one count was recorded for 13% to 15% of them. The ten largest account for 3.6% of the sample.

Sequencing was carried out using memory CD4+ T cells from blood. This clonotype originated in a female donor in good health, serving as a healthy control. The chain employs TRBV27 and TRBJ2-2; the D gene cannot be resolved reliably. The DNA is as follows: TGTGCCAGCAGTTTACCGTCAGTCAGGACCGGGGAGCTGTTTTTT. This sequence encodes CASSLPSVRTGELFF.